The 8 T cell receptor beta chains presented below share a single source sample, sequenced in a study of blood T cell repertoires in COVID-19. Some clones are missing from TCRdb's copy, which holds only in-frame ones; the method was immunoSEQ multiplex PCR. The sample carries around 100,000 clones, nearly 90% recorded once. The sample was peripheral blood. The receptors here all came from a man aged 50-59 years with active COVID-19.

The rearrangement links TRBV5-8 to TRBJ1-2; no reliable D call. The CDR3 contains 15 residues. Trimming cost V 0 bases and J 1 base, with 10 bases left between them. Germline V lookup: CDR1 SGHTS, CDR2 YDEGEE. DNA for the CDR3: TGTGCCAGCAGCTTGGACAGAGCTCTTAACTATGGCTACACCTTC. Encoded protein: CASSLDRALNYGYTF.

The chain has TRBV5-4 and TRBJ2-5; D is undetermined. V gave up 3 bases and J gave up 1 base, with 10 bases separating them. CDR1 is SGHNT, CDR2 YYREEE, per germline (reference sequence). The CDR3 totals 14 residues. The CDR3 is CASSSQASQETQYF. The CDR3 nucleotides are TGTGCCAGCAGCTCCCAGGCGAGCCAAGAGACCCAGTACTTC.

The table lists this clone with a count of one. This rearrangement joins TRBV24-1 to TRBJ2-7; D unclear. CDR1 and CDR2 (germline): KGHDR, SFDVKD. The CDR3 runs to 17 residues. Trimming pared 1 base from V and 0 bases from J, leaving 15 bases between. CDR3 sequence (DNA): TGTGCCACCAGTGATTTTAGAATCGTGATCTACTCCTACGAGCAGTACTTC. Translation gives CATSDFRIVIYSYEQYF.

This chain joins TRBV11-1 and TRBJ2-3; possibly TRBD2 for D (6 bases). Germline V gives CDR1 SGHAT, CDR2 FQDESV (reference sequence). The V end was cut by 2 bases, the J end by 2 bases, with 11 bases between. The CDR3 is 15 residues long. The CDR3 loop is CASSLWAGTTDTQYF. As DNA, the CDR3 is TGTGCCAGCAGCTTATGGGCGGGGACCACAGATACGCAGTATTTT.

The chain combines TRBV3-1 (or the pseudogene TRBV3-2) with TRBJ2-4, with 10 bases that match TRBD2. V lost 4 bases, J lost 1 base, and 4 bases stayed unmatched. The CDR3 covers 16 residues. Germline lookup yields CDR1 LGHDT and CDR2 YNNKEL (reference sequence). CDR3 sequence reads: CASSLSGGVAKNIQYF. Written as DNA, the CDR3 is TGTGCCAGCAGCCTCAGCGGGGGGGTTGCCAAAAACATTCAGTACTTC.

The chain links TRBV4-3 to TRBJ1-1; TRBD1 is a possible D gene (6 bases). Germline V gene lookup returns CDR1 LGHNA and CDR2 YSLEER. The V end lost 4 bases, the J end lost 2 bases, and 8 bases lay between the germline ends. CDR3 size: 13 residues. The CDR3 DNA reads TGCGCCAGCAGCCTACAGGGCAACACTGAAGCTTTCTTT. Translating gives CASSLQGNTEAFF.

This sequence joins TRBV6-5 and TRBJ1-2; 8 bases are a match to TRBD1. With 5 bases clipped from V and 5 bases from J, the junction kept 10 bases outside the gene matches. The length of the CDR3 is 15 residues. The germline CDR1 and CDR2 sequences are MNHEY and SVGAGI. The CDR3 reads CASSPSGQGWYGYTF. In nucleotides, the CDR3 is TGTGCCAGCAGTCCATCCGGACAGGGTTGGTATGGCTACACCTTC.

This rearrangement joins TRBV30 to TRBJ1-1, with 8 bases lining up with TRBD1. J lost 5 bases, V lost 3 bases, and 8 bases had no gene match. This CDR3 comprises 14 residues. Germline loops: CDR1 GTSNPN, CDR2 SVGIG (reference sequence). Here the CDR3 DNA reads TGTGCCTGGAGGTCAGGGGGCGCCGTGACTGAAGCTTTCTTT. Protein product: CAWRSGGAVTEAFF.